This T cell receptor (beta chain) was identified in a study of T-cell reconstitution after alpha-beta-depleted transplantation in children. Preparation of the TCRbeta library used unique molecular identifiers. TCRdb ran MiXCR on the PCR reads and lists one entry per CDR3 protein. Of some 840,000 distinct CDR3 sequences listed, 16% are singletons. Unmatched junction bases numbered 15, after V lost 0 bases and J lost 4 bases. From germline, CDR1 is SGHAT and CDR2 FQNNGV. CDR3 length: 20 residues. The TCR was taken from a male patient aged 10 to 17 who had a stem cell transplant for acute lymphoblastic leukemia, so the T cells may come from the graft donor. V is TRBV11-2 and J is TRBJ2-6, with TRBD1 identical over 7 bases. This sample comprised PBMCs, mostly from graft donor cells, obtained 360 days after TCRalphabeta/CD19-depleted stem cell transplant. The CDR3 protein is CASSLEARQGPSNGANVLTF. DNA of the CDR3: TGTGCCAGCAGCTTAGAAGCGAGACAGGGACCTTCGAACGGGGCCAACGTCCTGACTTTC. Full variable domain (missing parts from reference TRBV11-2 and TRBJ2-6): EAGVAQSPRYKIIEKRQSVAFWCNPISGHATLYWYQQILGQGPKLLIQFQNNGVVDDSQLPKDRFSAERLKGVDSTLKIQPAKLEDSAVYLCASSLEARQGPSNGANVLTFGAGSRLTVL.